This TCR beta chain was identified in a study of blood T cell repertoires in COVID-19. Study-wide context: The United States, Italy and Spain were the sources of the acute and convalescent COVID-19 samples. Nucleic acid was either cDNA or gDNA, and it came from T cells, B-cell-depleted T cells, or PBMCs.

As processed by the authors: How many nucleated cells were present was estimated from reference gene primer amplification. TCRdb's copy holds only in-frame clones and misses some; the assay was immunoSEQ multiplex PCR. The V and J calls and clone size come from that table; D and trimming were worked out from the DNA. The table shows roughly 90,000 clones, with approximately 88% occurring only once. CDR1 MNHEY and CDR2 SVGEGT come from the germline V gene. V was clipped by 5 bases and J by 2 bases, with 12 bases between them. CDR3 length equals 14 residues. This chain uses TRBV6-2 or TRBV6-3 with TRBJ1-1; tentative D call: TRBD1 (5 bases). This TCR derives from a woman aged 80 or older with active or convalescent COVID-19. Sequencing was done on a sample of peripheral blood. This CDR3 is CASSLTVPNTEAFF. The DNA for the CDR3 is TGTGCCAGCAGTCTGACAGTACCAAACACTGAAGCTTTCTTT.